This is a list of T cell receptor beta chains from one sample in a study of Tregs in tolerant kidney transplant recipients. The data were produced by immunoSEQ multiplex PCR, yet TCRdb's version contains in-frame clones alone and is incomplete. Counted here are about 73,000 clones, approximately 90% occurring once; the ten biggest clones make up approximately 0.37%. Sequenced here: Tregs from blood, sampled before the transplant. These receptors all stem from a human donor who received a combined kidney and bone marrow transplant. The CDR3 runs from the conserved cysteine through the conserved F or W. The order of the fields is V gene, clone size, J gene, D gene, CDR3 protein, CDR3 DNA. A D gene is named only where the DNA matches it firmly. Clone size appears in some rows only: once, few, many, or a class for an expanded clone.

TRBV2	.	TRBJ2-1	TRBD2	CASRSLAGAGEQFF	TGTGCCAGCAGAAGCCTAGCGGGAGCGGGTGAGCAGTTCTTC
TRBV6-6	.	TRBJ2-7	TRBD2	CASSRYTSGTFDEQYF	TGTGCCAGCAGCCGATATACTAGCGGGACATTTGACGAGCAGTACTTC
TRBV9	.	TRBJ2-2	TRBD2	CASSVASGPNTGELFF	TGTGCCAGCAGCGTAGCTAGCGGCCCGAACACCGGGGAGCTGTTTTTT
TRBV7-2	.	TRBJ2-3	.	CASSLVGTPADTQYF	TGTGCCAGCAGCTTAGTGGGGACACCCGCGGATACGCAGTATTTT
TRBV2	.	TRBJ2-5	.	CASSHGGLGQETQYF	TGTGCCAGCAGCCACGGTGGTTTAGGGCAAGAGACCCAGTACTTC
TRBV4-1	.	TRBJ2-5	.	CASSQDGRAGLQETQYF	TGCGCCAGCAGCCAAGATGGGCGGGCCGGCTTACAAGAGACCCAGTACTTC
TRBV5-6	.	TRBJ2-6	.	CASSLIPLPSGANVLTF	TGTGCCAGCAGCTTGATCCCGCTACCCTCTGGGGCCAACGTCCTGACTTTC
TRBV2	.	TRBJ1-5	TRBD1	CASSVTGGLQPQHF	TGTGCCAGCAGTGTAACAGGGGGCCTTCAGCCCCAGCATTTT
TRBV30	.	TRBJ1-2	TRBD1	CAWRGTGGRSFYGYTF	TGTGCCTGGAGGGGGACAGGCGGTCGAAGTTTCTATGGCTACACCTTC
TRBV5-4	.	TRBJ2-3	.	CASSLGPVTDTQYF	TGTGCCAGCAGCTTGGGGCCGGTAACAGATACGCAGTATTTT
TRBV27	.	TRBJ2-1	.	CASSSRADSISIHEQFF	TGTGCCAGCAGTTCCCGGGCTGACAGTATCTCAATCCATGAGCAGTTCTTC
TRBV29-1	.	TRBJ1-1	.	CSVVGQEKAFF	TGCAGCGTTGTGGGGCAGGAAAAAGCTTTCTTT
TRBV10-3	.	TRBJ2-1	.	CAISVVQGNEQFF	TGTGCCATCAGCGTAGTACAGGGCAATGAGCAGTTCTTC
TRBV21-1	.	TRBJ2-7	.	CASSWGKVPYEQYF	TGTGCCAGCAGCTGGGGGAAAGTACCCTACGAGCAGTACTTC
TRBV10-1	.	TRBJ2-1	.	CASSDGGRSPNEQFF	TGCGCCAGCAGTGACGGTGGCAGGTCGCCGAATGAGCAGTTCTTC
TRBV27	.	TRBJ2-7	TRBD1	CASSRPGQGKRGQYF	TGTGCCAGCAGCAGACCCGGACAGGGCAAGAGGGGGCAGTACTTC
TRBV27	.	TRBJ2-1	.	CASSLYGGPNEQFF	TGTGCCAGCAGTTTATACGGGGGACCCAATGAGCAGTTCTTC
TRBV15	.	TRBJ1-4	TRBD1	CATSRVVKGAINEKLFF	TGTGCCACCAGCAGAGTAGTTAAGGGGGCAATTAATGAAAAACTGTTTTTT
TRBV4-1	.	TRBJ1-2	.	CASSQDPGLNYGYTF	TGCGCCAGCAGCCAAGATCCAGGTCTTAACTATGGCTACACCTTC
TRBV7-2	.	TRBJ2-1	TRBD2	CASSSVAGGHNEQFF	TGTGCCAGCAGCTCCGTAGCGGGAGGCCACAATGAGCAGTTCTTC
TRBV6-6	.	TRBJ1-4	.	CASRNPGGKANEKLFF	TGTGCCAGCAGGAACCCGGGGGGGAAGGCTAATGAAAAACTGTTTTTT
TRBV15	.	TRBJ1-2	.	CATSRGGGANYGYTF	TGTGCCACCAGCCGCGGGGGGGGAGCAAACTATGGCTACACCTTC
TRBV30	.	TRBJ2-7	TRBD2	CAWSSRGTSGSAKYF	TGTGCCTGGAGTTCACGGGGGACTAGCGGGAGTGCGAAGTACTTC
TRBV9	.	TRBJ1-4	.	CASSVDGRGNEKLFF	TGTGCCAGCAGCGTAGACGGCCGGGGGAATGAAAAACTGTTTTTT
TRBV18	.	TRBJ2-5	TRBD1	CASSPRGTESQYF	TGTGCCAGCTCACCAAGAGGGACAGAGAGCCAGTACTTC
TRBV28	.	TRBJ1-2	TRBD1	CASSLGWGTGEDGYTF	TGTGCCAGCAGTTTGGGTTGGGGGACAGGGGAGGATGGCTACACCTTC
TRBV10-1	.	TRBJ2-6	.	CASSPGAGANVLTF	TGCGCCAGCAGTCCGGGAGCTGGGGCCAACGTCCTGACTTTC
TRBV5-6	.	TRBJ2-7	TRBD2	CASSLLTSGSYEQYF	TGTGCCAGCAGCTTGTTGACTAGCGGGAGTTACGAGCAGTACTTC
TRBV18	.	TRBJ1-2	TRBD1	CASSPRDRTNYGYTF	TGTGCCAGCTCACCGAGGGACAGAACTAACTATGGCTACACCTTC
TRBV4-3	.	TRBJ1-2	TRBD1	CASSGDRGRNYGYTF	TGCGCCAGCAGTGGGGACAGGGGGCGTAACTATGGCTACACCTTC
TRBV28	.	TRBJ1-4	.	CAGRFRDPPTVNEKLFF	TGTGCCGGCAGATTTCGGGACCCCCCTACTGTTAATGAAAAACTGTTTTTT
TRBV11-3	.	TRBJ2-1	TRBD2	CASSLGQGLAGEQFF	TGTGCCAGCAGCTTGGGTCAGGGACTAGCGGGAGAGCAGTTCTTC
TRBV19	few	TRBJ2-7	.	CASSIDAQGYEQYF	TGTGCCAGTAGTATAGACGCCCAGGGATACGAGCAGTACTTC
TRBV5-6	once	TRBJ2-1	TRBD1	CASSLGQTYNEQFF	TGTGCCAGCAGCCTGGGACAGACCTACAATGAGCAGTTCTTC
TRBV10-3	.	TRBJ2-7	.	CASSGTYEQYF	TGTGCCAGCTCGGGGACCTACGAGCAGTACTTC
TRBV15	.	TRBJ2-3	TRBD2	CATGPGGPGDTQYF	TGTGCCACCGGGCCGGGAGGGCCGGGAGATACGCAGTATTTT
TRBV4-2	.	TRBJ2-2	.	CASSQDRLATGELFF	TGTGCCAGCAGCCAAGACAGGCTAGCCACCGGGGAGCTGTTTTTT
TRBV10-3	once	TRBJ2-7	TRBD1	CAISVTGDSYYEQYF	TGTGCCATCAGTGTAACAGGGGACAGCTACTACGAGCAGTACTTC
TRBV27	once	TRBJ2-3	TRBD2	CASSLKSSGRVADTQYF	TGTGCCAGCAGTTTAAAATCTAGCGGGAGGGTCGCAGATACGCAGTATTTT
TRBV11-2	.	TRBJ2-3	TRBD1	CASSLVLDRVTDTQYF	TGTGCCAGCAGCTTAGTATTGGACAGGGTGACAGATACGCAGTATTTT
TRBV19	.	TRBJ2-3	TRBD1	CASSRDRGPGDTQYF	TGTGCCAGTAGTAGGGACAGGGGCCCGGGAGATACGCAGTATTTT
TRBV6-5	.	TRBJ2-7	.	CASSESYEQYF	TGTGCCAGCAGTGAATCCTACGAGCAGTACTTC
TRBV4-1	few	TRBJ2-3	TRBD2	CASGLAGGRDTQYF	TGCGCCAGCGGACTAGCGGGAGGCAGGGATACGCAGTATTTT
TRBV6-1	.	TRBJ1-5	.	CASSEAWGGDQPQHF	TGTGCCAGCAGTGAAGCGTGGGGGGGGGATCAGCCCCAGCATTTT